These 18 T cell receptor beta chains were all obtained from the same sample, sequenced in a study of cytomegalovirus exposure and HLA in healthy donors. Amplification used 60 Vbeta primers and 13 Jbeta primers. This table comes from immunoSEQ multiplex PCR, and its TCRdb copy is limited to in-frame clones, with some not included. The sample yields under 100,000 clones, roughly 63% seen once. The sample taken for sequencing was PBMCs. All receptors derive from a woman between 40 and 50 years old in good health and CMV-seropositive.

This clone was counted between two and nine times. The chain carries TRBV2 and TRBJ2-7; possibly TRBD1 for D (7 bases). V was trimmed by 6 bases and J by 7 bases, leaving 13 bases between them. The CDR3 is 12 residues long. Germline CDR1 is SNHLY and CDR2 is FYNNEI. The CDR3 protein is CASRGRGEEQYF. In DNA, the CDR3 is TGTGCCAGCAGGGGCAGGGGGGAGGAGCAGTACTTC.

The chain uses TRBV7-9 and TRBJ2-7, with D uncertain. The CDR3 is 14 residues long. Trimming left V 1 base short and J 2 bases short, with 9 bases between. CDR1 and CDR2 (germline): SEHNR, FQNEAQ (reference sequence). The CDR3 protein is CASSLGYLTYEQYF. The DNA for the CDR3 is TGTGCCAGCAGCTTAGGCTACCTCACCTACGAGCAGTACTTC.

The chain recombines TRBV28 with TRBJ2-7, with 7 bases that match TRBD2. The CDR3 contains 17 residues. After removal of 4 bases from V and 0 bases from J, the junction contained 12 bases not matched to a gene. CDR1 and CDR2 from the germline V gene are MDHEN and SYDVKM. The CDR3 loop reads CASSSKPGLSSSYEQYF. The CDR3 DNA reads TGTGCCAGCAGTTCCAAGCCGGGACTATCAAGCTCCTACGAGCAGTACTTC.

The rearrangement joins TRBV5-1 to TRBJ2-7; no reliable D call. Germline V CDR1 and CDR2: SGHRS, YFSETQ. The CDR3 extends over 14 amino acids. V was cut by 4 bases and J by 3 bases, with 14 bases left in between. In DNA form, the CDR3 reads TGCGCCAGCAGCAACACAGCAGAGAGCTACGAGCAGTACTTC. Residues: CASSNTAESYEQYF.

The rearrangement links TRBV25-1 to TRBJ2-7, with TRBD1 matching 7 bases. CDR3 length: 17 amino acids. Losses at the gene ends were 1 base for V and 0 bases for J; bases not matched to a gene: 9. Germline V gives CDR1 MGHDK, CDR2 SYGVNS. CDR3 coding DNA: TGTGCCAGCAGTGAATCTCTATTCGGGACAGACTCCTACGAGCAGTACTTC. Translating gives CASSESLFGTDSYEQYF.

This clone was seen only once. The genes are TRBV6-6 and TRBJ2-1; 10 bases match TRBD2. V shed 6 bases, J shed 5 bases, and the junction held 10 bases outside the gene matches. This CDR3 spans 16 amino acids. Germline V gives CDR1 MNHNY, CDR2 SVGAGI (reference sequence). Written as DNA, the CDR3 is TGTGCCAGCAGACATACTCTAGCGGGAGTCAACAATGAGCAGTTCTTC. It is translated as CASRHTLAGVNNEQFF.

The rearrangement joins TRBV7-2 to TRBJ2-7; 10 bases agree with TRBD1. The CDR3 has 14 amino acids. Looked up from germline, CDR1 is SGHTA and CDR2 is FQGNSA. V was clipped by 5 bases and J by 4 bases; unmatched bases: 5. CDR3 amino acids: CASSRTGGVYEQYF. The CDR3 DNA reads as TGTGCCAGCAGCCGGACAGGGGGAGTGTACGAGCAGTACTTC.

CDR3 sequence reads: CASSELPGRNQPQHF. CDR3 sequence (DNA): TGTGCCAGCAGTGAATTGCCAGGGCGCAATCAGCCCCAGCATTTT. This sequence joins TRBV2 and TRBJ1-5; tentative D call: TRBD1 (5 bases). Germline lookup yields CDR1 SNHLY and CDR2 FYNNEI. The CDR3 has 15 residues. Trimming shortened V by 2 bases and J by 2 bases, and 10 bases separated the two germline ends.

The chain is built from TRBV28 and TRBJ2-7; TRBD1 matches 8 bases. CDR3 length: 15 residues. With 5 bases clipped from V and 6 bases from J, the junction kept 12 bases outside the gene matches. The germline gives CDR1 MDHEN, CDR2 SYDVKM. CDR3 protein: CASSTQGAFIREQYF. In DNA, the CDR3 is TGTGCCAGCAGTACTCAGGGGGCGTTTATCCGCGAGCAGTACTTC.

The V call is TRBV9, the J call TRBJ1-3; a weak D match, TRBD1 (6 bases). CDR1 and CDR2 from the germline V gene are SGDLS and YYNGEE. The CDR3 extends over 14 amino acids. V shed 3 bases and J shed 4 bases, with 11 bases lying between them. This CDR3 is CASSAGGRGNTIYF. CDR3 DNA sequence: TGTGCCAGCAGCGCCGGGGGGCGGGGAAACACCATATATTTT.

A few counts support this clone. This sequence joins TRBV13 and TRBJ2-1, with D possibly being TRBD1 (5 bases). V was pared by 4 bases and J by 3 bases, with 16 bases between. The CDR3 covers 16 residues. Germline V CDR1 and CDR2: PRHDT, FYEKMQ (reference sequence). The CDR3 nucleotides read TGTGCCAGCAGCTCCCAAGGGGAAGCGTACTACAATGAGCAGTTCTTC. Translated, it gives CASSSQGEAYYNEQFF. The variable domain in full, completed from reference TRBV13 and TRBJ2-1, reads AAGVIQSPRHLIKEKRETATLKCYPIPRHDTVYWYQQGPGQDPQFLISFYEKMQSDKGSIPDRFSAQQFSDYHSELNMSSLELGDSALYFCASSSQGEAYYNEQFFGPGTRLTVL.

The V gene is TRBV9, the J gene TRBJ2-3, with 8 bases that match TRBD2. V was pared by 5 bases and J by 4 bases, with 12 bases of the junction left unmatched. CDR3 length equals 16 residues. The germline V gene encodes CDR1 SGDLS and CDR2 YYNGEE. CDR3 in amino acids: CASSLGGSGISDTQYF. The DNA for the CDR3 is TGTGCCAGCAGTCTAGGGGGTAGCGGGATCTCAGATACGCAGTATTTT.

The DNA for the CDR3 is TGTGCCAGCAGTTTCCACACCGGGACAGGGGTGTACGAGCAGTACTTC. It specifies CASSFHTGTGVYEQYF. The chain combines TRBV28 with TRBJ2-7, with 10 bases aligning to TRBD1. CDR1 is MDHEN, CDR2 SYDVKM, per germline. The trim removed 3 bases at V and 4 bases at J, leaving 9 bases unmatched. This CDR3 has 16 residues.

The chain couples TRBV28 to TRBJ1-5; tentative D call: TRBD1 (5 bases). The V end was cut by 3 bases, the J end by 2 bases, with 20 bases between. CDR3 length: 18 residues. Looked up from germline, CDR1 is MDHEN and CDR2 is SYDVKM. CDR3 DNA: TGTGCCAGCAGTTTGGCAGGGCGCGGAGTCTTGGGCAATCAGCCCCAGCATTTT. Its translation: CASSLAGRGVLGNQPQHF.

The J gene is TRBJ1-1, the V gene TRBV7-8; D is possibly TRBD1 (6 bases). Germline CDR1 is SGHVS and CDR2 is FQNEAQ. Trimming shortened V by 5 bases and J by 4 bases, and 17 bases separated the two germline ends. The CDR3 consists of 15 residues. The CDR3: CASSPLQGSGTEAFF. CDR3 in DNA: TGTGCCAGCAGCCCGTTACAGGGTTCCGGCACTGAAGCTTTCTTT.

This chain connects TRBV7-2 to TRBJ2-4; D is perhaps TRBD1 (5 bases). Germline V gene sequence: CDR1 SGHTA, CDR2 FQGNSA. V lost 3 bases and J lost 0, with 21 bases in between. This CDR3 comprises 19 residues. The CDR3 DNA reads TGTGCCAGCAGCTTTCGGACCCCCGCGACAGTCGTAGCCAAAAACATTCAGTACTTC. Its translation: CASSFRTPATVVAKNIQYF.

V gene TRBV4-1 combines with J gene TRBJ2-7, with TRBD1 as a possible D gene (6 bases). Germline V gene lookup returns CDR1 MGHRA and CDR2 YSYEKL. Trimming stripped 1 base from V and 4 bases from J, with 20 bases between. The CDR3 length is 17 residues. The CDR3 region is CASSQVPGTNLAYEQYF. The CDR3 DNA sequence: TGCGCCAGCAGCCAAGTCCCCGGGACAAATTTAGCGTACGAGCAGTACTTC.

The V gene is TRBV4-1, the J gene TRBJ2-7; 8 nucleotides agree with TRBD2. V trimming: 4 bases; J trimming: 2 bases; junction bases outside the gene matches: 10. Germline loops: CDR1 MGHRA, CDR2 YSYEKL. The CDR3 totals 16 residues. CDR3 coding DNA: TGCGCCAGCAGCCTCCCTCGGGAGGGACGGGCCTACGAGCAGTACTTC. Protein sequence: CASSLPREGRAYEQYF.